The source of this TCR beta chain is a study of CD8+ T cells in alopecia areata. On the study more broadly: Patients received oral tofacitinib, 5 to 10 mg twice daily, for moderate-to-severe alopecia areata.

Sequencing used cDNA as its template, made by extracting RNA and reverse transcribing it. Clones were read by immunoSEQ multiplex PCR, and TCRdb kept only the in-frame ones, dropping some. The sample contains 150,000 to 180,000 clones, around 55% of which appear only once. Trimming pared 0 bases from V and 2 bases from J, leaving 11 bases between. Germline CDR1 is SGDLS and CDR2 is YYNGEE. This CDR3 region has 15 residues. For this clone: The same CDR3 is also encoded by other DNA sequences in this sample.

The researchers isolated CD4+ and CD8+ T cells from PBMCs by sorting. This receptor was identified in a human donor with alopecia areata. This chain connects TRBV9 to TRBJ1-1; D remains unclear. The specimen comprised CD8+ T cells sorted from blood, sampled at week 0. CDR3 protein: CASSVGSGSNTEAFF. In nucleotides, the CDR3 is TGTGCCAGCAGCGTAGGATCCGGATCTAACACTGAAGCTTTCTTT. The full variable domain, with the rest looked up from reference TRBV9 and TRBJ1-1, is DSGVTQTPKHLITATGQRVTLRCSPRSGDLSVYWYQQSLDQGLQFLIQYYNGEERAKGNILERFSAQQFPDLHSELNLSSLELGDSALYFCASSVGSGSNTEAFFGQGTRLTVV.